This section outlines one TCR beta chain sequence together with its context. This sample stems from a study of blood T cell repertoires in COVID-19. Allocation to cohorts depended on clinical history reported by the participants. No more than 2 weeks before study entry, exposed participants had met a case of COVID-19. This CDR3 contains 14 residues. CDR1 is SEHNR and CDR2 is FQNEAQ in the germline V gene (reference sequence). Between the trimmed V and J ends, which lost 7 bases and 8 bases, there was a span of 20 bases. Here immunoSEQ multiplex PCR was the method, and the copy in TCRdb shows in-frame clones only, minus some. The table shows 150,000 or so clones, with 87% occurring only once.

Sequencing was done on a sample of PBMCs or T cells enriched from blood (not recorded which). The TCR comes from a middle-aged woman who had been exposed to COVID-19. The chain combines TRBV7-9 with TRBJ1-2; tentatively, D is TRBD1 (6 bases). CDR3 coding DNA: TGTGCCAGCACCCAAGGGGGAGGGGAGTGGGGCTACACCTTC. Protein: CASTQGGGEWGYTF.